Shown below are 5 T cell receptor beta chains from a single sample sequenced in a study of blood T cells in healthy people across ages. Using a J-beta primer mix together with a sample-barcoded 5' primer, a second PCR was run for roughly 6 to 11 cycles. TCRdb analysed the 5' RACE reads with MiXCR anew, one entry per CDR3 protein. The sample has about 680,000 distinct CDR3 sequences; approximately 50% are singletons. The sequencing sample was made of blood. The source of these receptors is a woman in her sixties or seventies in good health.

This clonotype was counted at least ten times. A read error may account for a junction end that differs from germline. The chain joins TRBV3-1 to TRBJ2-7, with TRBD2 identical over 11 bases. Germline CDR1 and CDR2: LGHDT and YNNKEL (reference sequence). The CDR3 sequence is 15 residues long. The CDR3 loop reads CASSQTSGSPYEQYF. Written as DNA, the CDR3 is TGCGCCAGCAGCCAAACTAGCGGGAGCCCCTACGAGCAGTACTTC.

The chain has TRBV28 and TRBJ2-7, with 8 nucleotides matching TRBD1. This CDR3 has 14 amino acids. Germline CDR1 and CDR2: MDHEN and SYDVKM. Unmatched junction bases numbered 7, after V lost 5 bases and J lost 4 bases. The CDR3 DNA reads TGTGCCAGCAGTACCTGGACAGGGAGGTACGAGCAGTACTTC. Encoded protein: CASSTWTGRYEQYF.

The chain combines TRBV25-1 with TRBJ2-4, with TRBD2 identical over 10 bases. TRBJ2-5 explains the end of the DNA better; the J call may be wrong. This CDR3 has 18 amino acids. Germline lookup yields CDR1 MGHDK and CDR2 SYGVNS. CDR3 loop: CASSDQREGGKRQETQYF. Written as DNA, the CDR3 is TGTGCCAGCAGTGACCAGCGGGAGGGAGGGAAGAGACAAGAGACCCAGTACTTC.

As DNA, the CDR3 is TGCGCCAGCAGCCAGGGACCCTCGGGGGGAGGGGTGCATTTT. This gives the protein CASSQGPSGGGVHF. V and J are TRBV4-3 and TRBJ1-5; possibly TRBD1 for D (5 bases). V was pared by 3 bases and J by 15 bases, with 21 bases between. The length of the CDR3 is 14 residues. Germline V gene lookup returns CDR1 LGHNA and CDR2 YSLEER.

This clonotype has only a few counts. The chain links TRBV20-1 to TRBJ2-1; no clear D gene. Deletions cut 3 bases from V and 0 bases from J, with 9 bases between. The CDR3 length is 14 residues. From germline, CDR1 is DFQATT and CDR2 SNEGSKA (reference sequence). As DNA, the CDR3 is TGCAGTGCTAGGACTCGAAGCTCCTACAATGAGCAGTTCTTC. This gives the protein CSARTRSSYNEQFF.